The source of this T cell receptor (beta chain) is a study of T cell repertoires in cytomegalovirus infection. TCRdb independently ran MiXCR on the reads; one entry per CDR3 protein. The data hold fewer than 900,000 distinct CDR3 sequences, with 25% to 30% observed a single time. About this clonotype: Its antigen is unknown.

This CDR3 contains 14 residues. Germline CDR1 and CDR2: MGHRA and YSYEKL. The V end lost 1 base, the J end lost 3 bases, and 10 bases lay between the germline ends. This chain links TRBV4-1 with TRBJ2-7, with unresolved D. The sequence was collected from a human donor in good health (CMV status not recorded). Some clones in this sample may be carry-over from other donors' samples. The sequencing used cultured CD8+ T cells from PBMCs, collected from culture after CMV antigen stimulation. CDR3 sequence (DNA): TGCGCCAGCAGCCAAGTAACAGAGAACTACGAGCAGTACTTC. Translated: CASSQVTENYEQYF.